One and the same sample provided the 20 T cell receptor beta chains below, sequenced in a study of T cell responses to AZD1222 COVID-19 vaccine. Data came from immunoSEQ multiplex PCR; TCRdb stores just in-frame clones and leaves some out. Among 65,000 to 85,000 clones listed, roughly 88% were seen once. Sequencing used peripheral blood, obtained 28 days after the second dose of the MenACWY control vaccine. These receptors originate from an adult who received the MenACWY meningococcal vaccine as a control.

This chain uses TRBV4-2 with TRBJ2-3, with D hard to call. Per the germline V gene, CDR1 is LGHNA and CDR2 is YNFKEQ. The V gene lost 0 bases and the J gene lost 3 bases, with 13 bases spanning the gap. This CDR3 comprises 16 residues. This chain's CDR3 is CASSQEGKPKTDTQYF. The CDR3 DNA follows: TGTGCCAGCAGCCAAGAGGGAAAACCCAAAACAGATACGCAGTATTTT.

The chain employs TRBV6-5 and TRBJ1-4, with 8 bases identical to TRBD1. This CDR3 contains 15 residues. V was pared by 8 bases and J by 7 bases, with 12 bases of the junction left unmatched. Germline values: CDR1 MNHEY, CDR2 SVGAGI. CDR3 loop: CASLPQTGAGEKLFF. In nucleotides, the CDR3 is TGTGCCAGCCTTCCTCAGACAGGGGCGGGTGAAAAACTGTTTTTT.

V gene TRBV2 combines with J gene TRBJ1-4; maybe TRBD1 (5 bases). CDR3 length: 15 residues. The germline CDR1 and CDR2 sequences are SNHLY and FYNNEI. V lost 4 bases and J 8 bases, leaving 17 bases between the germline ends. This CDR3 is CASSGAWGSGEKLFF. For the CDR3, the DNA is TGTGCCAGCAGTGGGGCGTGGGGGAGCGGGGAAAAACTGTTTTTT.

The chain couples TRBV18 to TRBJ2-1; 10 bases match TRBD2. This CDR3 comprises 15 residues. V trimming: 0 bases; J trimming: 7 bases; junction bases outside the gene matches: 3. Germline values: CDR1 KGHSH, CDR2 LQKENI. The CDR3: CASSPPASGGNEQFF. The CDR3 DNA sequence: TGTGCCAGCTCACCACCGGCTAGCGGGGGTAATGAGCAGTTCTTC.

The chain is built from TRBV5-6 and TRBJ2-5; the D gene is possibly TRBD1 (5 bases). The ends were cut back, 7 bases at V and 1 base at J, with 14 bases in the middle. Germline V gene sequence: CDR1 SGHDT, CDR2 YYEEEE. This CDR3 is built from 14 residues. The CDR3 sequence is CASLTWQGQETQYF. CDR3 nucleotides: TGTGCCAGCCTCACATGGCAGGGCCAAGAGACCCAGTACTTC.

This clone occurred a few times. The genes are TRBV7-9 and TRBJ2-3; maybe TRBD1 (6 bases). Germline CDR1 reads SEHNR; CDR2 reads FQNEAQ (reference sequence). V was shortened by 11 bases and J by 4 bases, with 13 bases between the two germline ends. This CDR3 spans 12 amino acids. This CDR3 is CASGGGADTQYF. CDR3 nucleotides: TGTGCCTCGGGTGGGGGCGCAGATACGCAGTATTTT.

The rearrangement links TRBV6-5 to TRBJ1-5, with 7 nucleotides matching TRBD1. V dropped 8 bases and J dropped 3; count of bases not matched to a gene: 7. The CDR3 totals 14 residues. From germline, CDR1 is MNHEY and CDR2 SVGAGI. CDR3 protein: CASDWGQLNQPQHF. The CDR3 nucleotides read TGTGCCAGCGACTGGGGACAGCTCAATCAGCCCCAGCATTTT.

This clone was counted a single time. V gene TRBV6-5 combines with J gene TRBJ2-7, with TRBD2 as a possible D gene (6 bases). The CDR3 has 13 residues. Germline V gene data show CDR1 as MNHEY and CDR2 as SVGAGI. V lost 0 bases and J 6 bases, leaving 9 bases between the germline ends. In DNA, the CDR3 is TGTGCCAGCAGTTACTCGGGAGCGGGCGAGCAGTACTTC. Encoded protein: CASSYSGAGEQYF.

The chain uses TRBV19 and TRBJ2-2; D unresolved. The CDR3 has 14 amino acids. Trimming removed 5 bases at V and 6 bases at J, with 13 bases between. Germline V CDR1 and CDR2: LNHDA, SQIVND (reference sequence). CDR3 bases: TGTGCCAGTAGTCCCACCGGGTTTTCCGGGGAGCTGTTTTTT. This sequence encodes CASSPTGFSGELFF.

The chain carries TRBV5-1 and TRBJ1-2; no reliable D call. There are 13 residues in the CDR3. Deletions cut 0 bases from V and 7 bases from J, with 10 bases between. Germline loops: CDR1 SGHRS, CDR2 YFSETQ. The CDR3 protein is CASSLAGVGGYTF. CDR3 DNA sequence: TGCGCCAGCAGCTTGGCCGGCGTTGGTGGCTACACCTTC.

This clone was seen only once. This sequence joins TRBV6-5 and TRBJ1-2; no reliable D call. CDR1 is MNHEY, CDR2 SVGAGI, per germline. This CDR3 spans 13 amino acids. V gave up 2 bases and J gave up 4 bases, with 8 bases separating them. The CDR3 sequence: CASSYRPGYGYTF. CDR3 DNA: TGTGCCAGCAGTTACCGGCCAGGCTATGGCTACACCTTC.

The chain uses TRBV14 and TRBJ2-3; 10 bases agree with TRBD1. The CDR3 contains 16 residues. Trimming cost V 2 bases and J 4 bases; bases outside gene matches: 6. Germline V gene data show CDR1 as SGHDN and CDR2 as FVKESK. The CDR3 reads CASSQIWTGGPDTQYF. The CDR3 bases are TGTGCCAGCAGCCAAATTTGGACAGGGGGTCCAGATACGCAGTATTTT.

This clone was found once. CDR3 coding DNA: TGTGCCAGCAGCTTACGACAGTCCGGGCTGGGGAACACTGAAGCTTTCTTT. It yields the protein CASSLRQSGLGNTEAFF. This chain joins TRBV7-9 and TRBJ1-1; D might be TRBD1 (5 bases). This CDR3 comprises 17 residues. In germline, CDR1 is SEHNR, CDR2 FQNEAQ (reference sequence). V shed 2 bases and J shed 1 base, with 17 bases lying between them. The complete variable domain, with remaining parts taken from reference TRBV7-9 and TRBJ1-1, reads DTGVSQNPRHKITKRGQNVTFRCDPISEHNRLYWYRQTLGQGPEFLTYFQNEAQLEKSRLLSDRFSAERPKGSFSTLEIQRTEQGDSAMYLCASSLRQSGLGNTEAFFGQGTRLTVV.

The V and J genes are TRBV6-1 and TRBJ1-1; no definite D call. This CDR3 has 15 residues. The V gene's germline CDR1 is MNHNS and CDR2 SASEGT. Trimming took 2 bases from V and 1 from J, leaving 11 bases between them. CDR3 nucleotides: TGTGCCAGCAGTGAATTAGGCCAGTCGAACACTGAAGCTTTCTTT. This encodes CASSELGQSNTEAFF.

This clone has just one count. For the CDR3, the DNA is TGTGCCAGCAGTGATAACCCCTGGAGGGACACTGAAGCTTTCTTT. It translates to CASSDNPWRDTEAFF. The rearrangement joins TRBV6-1 to TRBJ1-1, with D hard to call. CDR3 length: 15 residues. V was cut by 3 bases and J by 3 bases, with 14 bases left in between. Germline V gene lookup returns CDR1 MNHNS and CDR2 SASEGT.

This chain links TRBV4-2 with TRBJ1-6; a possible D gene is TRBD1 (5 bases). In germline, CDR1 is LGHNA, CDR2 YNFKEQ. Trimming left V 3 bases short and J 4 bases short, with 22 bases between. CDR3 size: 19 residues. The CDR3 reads CASSQGFGQDGVYNSPLHF. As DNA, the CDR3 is TGTGCCAGCAGCCAGGGATTTGGACAAGATGGGGTATATAATTCACCCCTCCACTTT.

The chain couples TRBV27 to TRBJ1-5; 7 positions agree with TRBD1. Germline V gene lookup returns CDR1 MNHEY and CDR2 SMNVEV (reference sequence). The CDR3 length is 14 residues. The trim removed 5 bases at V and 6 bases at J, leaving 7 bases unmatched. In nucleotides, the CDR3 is TGTGCCAGCAGTGCGACAGGGTCCGGTCAGCCCCAGCATTTT. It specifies CASSATGSGQPQHF.

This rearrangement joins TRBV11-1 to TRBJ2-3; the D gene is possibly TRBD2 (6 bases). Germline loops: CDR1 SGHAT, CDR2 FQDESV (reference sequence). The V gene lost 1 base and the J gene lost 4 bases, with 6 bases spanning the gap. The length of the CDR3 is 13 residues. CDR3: CASSLGLADTQYF. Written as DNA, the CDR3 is TGTGCCAGCAGCTTAGGACTAGCAGATACGCAGTATTTT. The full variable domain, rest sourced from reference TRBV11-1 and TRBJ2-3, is EAEVAQSPRYKITEKSQAVAFWCDPISGHATLYWYRQILGQGPELLVQFQDESVVDDSQLPKDRFSAERLKGVDSTLKIQPAELGDSAMYLCASSLGLADTQYFGPGTRLTVL.

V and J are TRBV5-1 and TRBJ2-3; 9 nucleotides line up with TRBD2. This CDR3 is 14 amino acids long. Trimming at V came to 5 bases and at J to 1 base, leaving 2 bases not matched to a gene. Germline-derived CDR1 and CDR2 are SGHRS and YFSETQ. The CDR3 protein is CASSWTSGTDTQYF. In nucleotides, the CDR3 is TGCGCCAGCAGTTGGACTAGCGGCACAGATACGCAGTATTTT.

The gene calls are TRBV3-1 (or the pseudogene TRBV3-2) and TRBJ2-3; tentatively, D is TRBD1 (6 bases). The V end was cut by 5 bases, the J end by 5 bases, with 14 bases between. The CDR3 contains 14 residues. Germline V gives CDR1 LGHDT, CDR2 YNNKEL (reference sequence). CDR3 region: CASSFGTLEDTQYF. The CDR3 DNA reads TGTGCCAGCAGCTTCGGGACATTAGAAGATACGCAGTATTTT.